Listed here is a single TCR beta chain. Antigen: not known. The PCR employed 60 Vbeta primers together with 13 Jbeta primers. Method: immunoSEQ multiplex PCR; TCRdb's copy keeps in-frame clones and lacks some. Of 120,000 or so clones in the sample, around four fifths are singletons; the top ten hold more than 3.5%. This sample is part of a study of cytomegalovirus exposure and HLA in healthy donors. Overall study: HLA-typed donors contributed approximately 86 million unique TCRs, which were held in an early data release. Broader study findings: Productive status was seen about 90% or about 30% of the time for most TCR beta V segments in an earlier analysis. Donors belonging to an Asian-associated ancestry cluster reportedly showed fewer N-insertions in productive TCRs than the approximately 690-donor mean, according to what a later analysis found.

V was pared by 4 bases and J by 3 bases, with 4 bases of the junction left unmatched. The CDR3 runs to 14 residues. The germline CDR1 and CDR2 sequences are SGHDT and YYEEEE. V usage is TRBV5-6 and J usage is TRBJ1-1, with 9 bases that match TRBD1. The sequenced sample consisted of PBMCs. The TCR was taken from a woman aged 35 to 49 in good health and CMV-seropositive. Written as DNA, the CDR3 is TGTGCCAGCAGCACAGGACAGGGGTACACTGAAGCTTTCTTT. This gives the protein CASSTGQGYTEAFF.